This entry lists 30 T cell receptor beta chains sequenced from one sample in a study of cytomegalovirus exposure and HLA in healthy donors. The PCR had 60 Vbeta and 13 Jbeta primers. The data were produced by immunoSEQ multiplex PCR, yet TCRdb's version contains in-frame clones alone and is incomplete. Among 55,000 to 85,000 clones, 75% to 80% were seen once, and the ten largest hold 7.8%. Sequencing input: PBMCs. Source of these receptors: a man younger than 35 in good health and CMV-seropositive.

This chain links TRBV2 with TRBJ1-5; 7 bases are shared with TRBD1. CDR1 and CDR2 (germline): SNHLY, FYNNEI. V trimming: 4 bases; J trimming: 0 bases; junction bases outside the gene matches: 3. The length of the CDR3 is 15 residues. CDR3 sequence (DNA): TGTGCCAGCAGTGGGGACAGATATAGCAATCAGCCCCAGCATTTT. It translates to CASSGDRYSNQPQHF.

In this sample, this clone turned up once. The genes are TRBV11-2 and TRBJ1-2; D gene ambiguous. The CDR3 is 14 amino acids. The germline V gene encodes CDR1 SGHAT and CDR2 FQNNGV. Trimming stripped 1 base from V and 2 bases from J, with 8 bases between. CDR3 in amino acids: CASSLAGMNYGYTF. CDR3 nucleotides: TGTGCCAGCAGCTTAGCCGGGATGAACTATGGCTACACCTTC.

The rearrangement uses TRBV7-9 and TRBJ1-1; a weak D match, TRBD1 (5 bases). V lost 8 bases to trimming and J lost 5 bases, with 15 bases between them. Looked up from germline, CDR1 is SEHNR and CDR2 is FQNEAQ (reference sequence). This CDR3 is built from 13 residues. The CDR3 DNA is TGTGCCAGCCGAAGGGGCGCGGGAACTGAAGCTTTCTTT. It yields the protein CASRRGAGTEAFF.

This chain links TRBV2 with TRBJ1-3; TRBD1 might be the D (5 bases). The germline gives CDR1 SNHLY, CDR2 FYNNEI. The CDR3 consists of 14 residues. V was cut by 3 bases and J by 3 bases, with 9 bases left in between. DNA for the CDR3: TGTGCCAGCAGTGAGACAGACGGTGGAAACACCATATATTTT. Protein: CASSETDGGNTIYF.

This clone was detected only a few times. The rearrangement links TRBV6-5 to TRBJ2-7; D might be TRBD2 (6 bases). This CDR3 region has 14 residues. The ends were cut back, 2 bases at V and 2 bases at J, with 10 bases in the middle. Germline-derived CDR1 and CDR2 are MNHEY and SVGAGI. The CDR3: CASSYAREPYEQYF. CDR3 bases: TGTGCCAGCAGTTACGCCCGGGAGCCCTACGAGCAGTACTTC.

This clone was picked up a small number of times. CDR3 amino acids: CASSEGISTDTQYF. The CDR3 DNA sequence: TGTGCCAGCAGTGAGGGCATTTCCACAGATACGCAGTATTTT. This rearrangement joins TRBV6-1 to TRBJ2-3; D is undetermined. The germline gives CDR1 MNHNS, CDR2 SASEGT. The V end was cut by 3 bases, the J end by 2 bases, with 9 bases between. This CDR3 is 14 amino acids long.

This clone was counted a few times. V is TRBV4-1 and J is TRBJ1-1; D gene unclear. V was pared by 4 bases and J by 3 bases, with 30 bases between. Germline CDR1 reads MGHRA; CDR2 reads YSYEKL. This CDR3 is 20 amino acids long. The DNA of the CDR3 is TGCGCCAGCAGCCGTTCACGGTTCGGTAATCTCTTAGGGAGCGACACTGAAGCTTTCTTT. Translated, it gives CASSRSRFGNLLGSDTEAFF.

This chain connects TRBV29-1 to TRBJ1-2; the match to TRBD1 covers 7 bases. Looked up from germline, CDR1 is SQVTM and CDR2 is ANQGSEA. This CDR3 is built from 13 residues. V lost 6 bases and J lost 5; bases outside the gene matches: 9. This CDR3 reads CSVSGQAVYGYTF. CDR3 nucleotide sequence: TGCAGCGTCAGCGGACAGGCGGTTTATGGCTACACCTTC.

The chain employs TRBV7-9 and TRBJ1-2; D unclear. V was trimmed by 7 bases and J by 4 bases, leaving 13 bases between them. Germline V gene data show CDR1 as SEHNR and CDR2 as FQNEAQ (reference sequence). CDR3 length: 13 residues. In nucleotides, the CDR3 is TGTGCCAGCACCCCCGACCCAGGCTATGGCTACACCTTC. Its protein is CASTPDPGYGYTF.

This sequence joins TRBV4-1 and TRBJ2-7, with a weak D call TRBD2 (6 bases). Germline CDR1 and CDR2: MGHRA and YSYEKL. This CDR3 comprises 14 residues. The V end was cut by 1 base, the J end by 5 bases, with 12 bases between. In nucleotides, the CDR3 is TGCGCCAGCAGCCAAGGGGGGGATGCGGACGAGCAGTACTTC. It specifies CASSQGGDADEQYF.

Only one count was recorded for this clone. Different DNA sequences within this sample yield the same CDR3. This sequence joins TRBV6-5 and TRBJ1-5, with a tentative D call TRBD1 (5 bases). Germline lookup yields CDR1 MNHEY and CDR2 SVGAGI. V was shortened by 0 bases and J by 5 bases, with 5 bases between the two germline ends. The length of the CDR3 is 13 residues. CDR3 nucleotides: TGTGCCAGCAGTTACTCAGGGGATCAGCCCCAGCATTTT. This translates into CASSYSGDQPQHF.

The J gene is TRBJ1-2, the V gene TRBV28; possibly TRBD1 for D (6 bases). Trimming removed 3 bases at V and 4 bases at J, with 12 bases between. CDR1 MDHEN and CDR2 SYDVKM come from the germline V gene. The CDR3 is 14 residues long. The CDR3 region has the DNA TGTGCCAGCAGTTTCTCGGGACACGTCTATGGCTACACCTTC. Its translation: CASSFSGHVYGYTF.

The chain couples TRBV4-1 to TRBJ1-2, with D perhaps matching TRBD1 (6 bases). This CDR3 is 15 amino acids long. CDR1 is MGHRA, CDR2 YSYEKL, per germline. V dropped 2 bases and J dropped 3 bases, with 13 bases sitting between them. CDR3 amino acids: CASSQHRERDYGYTF. DNA for the CDR3: TGCGCCAGCAGCCAACACAGGGAGAGGGACTATGGCTACACCTTC.

The table lists this clone with a few counts. This CDR3 reads CASSEWTSGPGQYF. Written as DNA, the CDR3 is TGTGCCAGCAGTGAATGGACTAGCGGTCCCGGGCAGTATTTT. The chain uses TRBV27 and TRBJ2-3, with 10 bases aligning to TRBD2. The germline CDR1 and CDR2 sequences are MNHEY and SMNVEV (reference sequence). J gave up 11 bases and V 5 bases, and 10 bases lay outside the gene matches. This CDR3 is built from 14 residues.

The rearrangement links TRBV29-1 to TRBJ2-5, with D maybe TRBD2 (6 bases). The V gene's germline CDR1 is SQVTM and CDR2 ANQGSEA. V lost 6 bases and J 1 base, leaving 15 bases between the germline ends. The CDR3 has 14 amino acids. The DNA for the CDR3 is TGCAGCGTCGCCAAACTAGCAGTCCAAGAGACCCAGTACTTC. This encodes CSVAKLAVQETQYF.

The chain uses TRBV30 and TRBJ1-1, with TRBD1 as a possible D gene (5 bases). Trimming removed 0 bases at V and 5 bases at J, with 10 bases between. This CDR3 spans 13 amino acids. CDR1 GTSNPN and CDR2 SVGIG come from the germline V gene (reference sequence). CDR3 bases: TGTGCCTGGAGTGTATCTGGGGGGACTGAAGCTTTCTTT. Its protein product is CAWSVSGGTEAFF.

The chain links TRBV5-1 to TRBJ1-5; a possible D gene is TRBD1 (6 bases). Germline V CDR1 and CDR2: SGHRS, YFSETQ. V shed 0 bases and J shed 6 bases, with 13 bases lying between them. This CDR3 contains 15 residues. Here the CDR3 DNA reads TGCGCCAGCAGCTTGGATGGGGGGGGCACTCAGCCCCAGCATTTT. This gives the protein CASSLDGGGTQPQHF.

The chain has TRBV29-1 and TRBJ1-2; tentative D call: TRBD1 (5 bases). In germline, CDR1 is SQVTM, CDR2 ANQGSEA. This CDR3 has 13 amino acids. The ends were cut back, 8 bases at V and 0 bases at J, with 13 bases in the middle. The CDR3 coding sequence is TGCAGCCTTGGGGCAGGTACTAACTATGGCTACACCTTC. It encodes CSLGAGTNYGYTF.

The chain has TRBV30 and TRBJ1-5, with 9 bases identical to TRBD1. This CDR3 has 15 residues. The V gene's germline CDR1 is GTSNPN and CDR2 SVGIG (reference sequence). V dropped 3 bases and J dropped 7; count of bases not matched to a gene: 10. DNA of the CDR3: TGTGCCTGGAGCGCCGGGACAGGGATCGGGCAGCCCCAGCATTTT. This gives the protein CAWSAGTGIGQPQHF.

The V gene is TRBV4-1, the J gene TRBJ2-1; no reliable D call. Germline values: CDR1 MGHRA, CDR2 YSYEKL. V lost 1 base and J lost 5, with 15 bases in between. The CDR3 sequence is 16 residues long. The CDR3 loop reads CASSQGSRSYNNEQFF. In DNA form, the CDR3 reads TGCGCCAGCAGCCAAGGTTCCCGTTCTTATAACAATGAGCAGTTCTTC.

The chain joins TRBV6-5 to TRBJ1-1; 8 bases agree with TRBD1. Germline CDR1 is MNHEY and CDR2 is SVGAGI. The V and J ends lost 4 bases and 0 bases, in that order; junction bases with no gene match: 4. The CDR3 length is 15 residues. Here the CDR3 reads CASSWDRTLNTEAFF. The CDR3 DNA follows: TGTGCCAGCAGTTGGGACAGGACTTTGAACACTGAAGCTTTCTTT.

This sequence joins TRBV4-1 and TRBJ1-2; a weak D match, TRBD1 (6 bases). V gave up 0 bases and J gave up 3 bases, with 8 bases separating them. The germline V gene encodes CDR1 MGHRA and CDR2 YSYEKL. The CDR3 totals 14 residues. CDR3 in DNA: TGCGCCAGCAGCCAAGATCCAGGGGACTATGGCTACACCTTC. Translation: CASSQDPGDYGYTF.

There are a few counts of this clone. V is TRBV10-1 and J is TRBJ2-3; tentative D call: TRBD1 (6 bases). This CDR3 spans 13 amino acids. Per the germline V gene, CDR1 is WNHNN and CDR2 is SYGVQD (reference sequence). The V end lost 6 bases, the J end lost 4 bases, and 11 bases lay between the germline ends. The CDR3 DNA is TGCGCCAGCAGGTCCAGGGGTTCAGATACGCAGTATTTT. Protein product: CASRSRGSDTQYF.

The DNA for the CDR3 is TGTGCCAGCAGTCGAGGACCCGGACAGGGGGCTAATTCACCCCTCCACTTT. It yields the protein CASSRGPGQGANSPLHF. The chain has TRBV28 and TRBJ1-6; 11 nucleotides line up with TRBD1. The length of the CDR3 is 17 residues. Per the germline V gene, CDR1 is MDHEN and CDR2 is SYDVKM. Germline trimming cut 5 bases from V and 6 bases from J; bases unmatched to any gene: 9.

This chain connects TRBV6-5 to TRBJ1-1, with D possibly matching TRBD1 (5 bases). V was cut by 5 bases and J by 2 bases, with 12 bases left in between. The germline CDR1 and CDR2 sequences are MNHEY and SVGAGI. This CDR3 has 14 amino acids. The CDR3 loop reads CASSMGGLNTEAFF. In DNA, the CDR3 is TGTGCCAGCAGTATGGGGGGTCTAAACACTGAAGCTTTCTTT.

The chain joins TRBV30 to TRBJ2-7; TRBD1 agrees at 10 bases. The CDR3 runs 14 residues. The germline V gene encodes CDR1 GTSNPN and CDR2 SVGIG (reference sequence). V gave up 3 bases and J gave up 5 bases; unmatched junction bases: 7. The CDR3 DNA reads as TGTGCCTGGAGCCCCGGGACAGGGGTTAACGAGCAGTACTTC. Translating it yields CAWSPGTGVNEQYF.

The chain uses TRBV5-1 and TRBJ1-2; 8 nucleotides line up with TRBD1. This CDR3 comprises 15 residues. Looked up from germline, CDR1 is SGHRS and CDR2 is YFSETQ. After removal of 4 bases from V and 0 bases from J, the junction contained 5 bases not matched to a gene. CDR3 sequence: CASSQETGANYGYTF. In nucleotides, the CDR3 is TGCGCCAGCAGCCAAGAGACAGGGGCTAACTATGGCTACACCTTC.

The gene calls are TRBV30 and TRBJ1-1, with 8 nucleotides matching TRBD1. Trimming took 3 bases from V and 1 from J; bases not matched to a gene: 1. CDR3 size: 13 residues. Germline assignment: CDR1 GTSNPN and CDR2 SVGIG (reference sequence). The chain's CDR3 is CAWRGQANTEAFF. CDR3 nucleotides: TGTGCCTGGAGGGGACAGGCGAACACTGAAGCTTTCTTT.

This chain joins TRBV10-3 and TRBJ1-2; no clear D gene. CDR3 length: 12 residues. The germline V and J ends were trimmed by 3 bases and 2 bases, with 4 bases remaining between them. Germline V lookup: CDR1 ENHRY, CDR2 SYGVKD. In DNA, the CDR3 is TGTGCCATCAGTGACAAAAACTATGGCTACACCTTC. Its protein is CAISDKNYGYTF.

V gene TRBV2 combines with J gene TRBJ2-3; D unclear. The ends were cut back, 6 bases at V and 4 bases at J, with 5 bases in the middle. Germline V gene lookup returns CDR1 SNHLY and CDR2 FYNNEI. The length of the CDR3 is 11 residues. The CDR3 nucleotides read TGTGCCAGCAGGCGTGCAGATACGCAGTATTTT. Its protein is CASRRADTQYF.